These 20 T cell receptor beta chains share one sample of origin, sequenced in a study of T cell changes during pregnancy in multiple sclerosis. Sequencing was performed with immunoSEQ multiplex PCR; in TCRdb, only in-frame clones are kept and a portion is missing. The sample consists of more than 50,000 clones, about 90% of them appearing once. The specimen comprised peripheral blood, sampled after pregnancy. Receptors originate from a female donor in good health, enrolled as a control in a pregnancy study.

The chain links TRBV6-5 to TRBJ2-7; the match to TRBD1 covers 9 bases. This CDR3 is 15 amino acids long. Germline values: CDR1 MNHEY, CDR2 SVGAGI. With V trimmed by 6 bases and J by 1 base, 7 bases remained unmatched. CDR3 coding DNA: TGTGCCAGCAGAACACCGGGACAGGGTTCCTACGAGCAGTACTTC. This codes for CASRTPGQGSYEQYF.

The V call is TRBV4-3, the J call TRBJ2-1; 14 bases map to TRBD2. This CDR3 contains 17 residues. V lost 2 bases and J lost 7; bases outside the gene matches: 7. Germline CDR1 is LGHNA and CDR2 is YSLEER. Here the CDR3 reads CASSQRAGTSGSNEQFF. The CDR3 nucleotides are TGCGCCAGCAGCCAAAGGGCAGGGACTAGCGGGAGTAATGAGCAGTTCTTC.

The CDR3 here is CASSYQGERTEAFF. In DNA, the CDR3 is TGCGCCAGCAGCTACCAGGGCGAGCGCACTGAAGCTTTCTTT. This rearrangement joins TRBV5-1 to TRBJ1-1; possibly TRBD1 for D (5 bases). This CDR3 region has 14 residues. The germline CDR1 and CDR2 sequences are SGHRS and YFSETQ. V was pared by 3 bases and J by 4 bases, with 13 bases between. The variable domain in full, with the rest retrieved from reference TRBV5-1 and TRBJ1-1, is KAGVTQTPRYLIKTRGQQVTLSCSPISGHRSVSWYQQTPGQGLQFLFEYFSETQRNKGNFPGRFSGRQFSNSRSEMNVSTLELGDSALYLCASSYQGERTEAFFGQGTRLTVV.

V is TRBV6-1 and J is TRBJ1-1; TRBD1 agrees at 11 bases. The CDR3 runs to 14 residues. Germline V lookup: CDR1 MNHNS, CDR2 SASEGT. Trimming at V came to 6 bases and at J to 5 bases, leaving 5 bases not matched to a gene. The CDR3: CASRWGTGGTEAFF. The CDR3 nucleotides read TGTGCCAGCAGGTGGGGGACAGGGGGGACTGAAGCTTTCTTT.

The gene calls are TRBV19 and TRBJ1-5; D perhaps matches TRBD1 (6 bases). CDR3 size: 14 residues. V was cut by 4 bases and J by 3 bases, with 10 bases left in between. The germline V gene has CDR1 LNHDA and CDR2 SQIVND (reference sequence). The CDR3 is CASSTGQPNQPQHF. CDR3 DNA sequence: TGTGCCAGTAGTACAGGACAGCCCAATCAGCCCCAGCATTTT.

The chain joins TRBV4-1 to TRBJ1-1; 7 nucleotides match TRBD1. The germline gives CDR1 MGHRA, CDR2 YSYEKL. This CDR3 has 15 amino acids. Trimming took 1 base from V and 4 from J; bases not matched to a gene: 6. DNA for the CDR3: TGCGCCAGCAGCCAAGGGAACAGGGGAACCACTGAAGCTTTCTTT. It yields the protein CASSQGNRGTTEAFF.

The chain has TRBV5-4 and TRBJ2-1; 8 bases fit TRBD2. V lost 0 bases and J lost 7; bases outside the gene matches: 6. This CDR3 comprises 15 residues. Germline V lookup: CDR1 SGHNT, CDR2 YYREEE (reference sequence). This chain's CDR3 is CASSLDGRAGNEQFF. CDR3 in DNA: TGTGCCAGCAGCTTGGACGGGAGGGCTGGGAATGAGCAGTTCTTC.

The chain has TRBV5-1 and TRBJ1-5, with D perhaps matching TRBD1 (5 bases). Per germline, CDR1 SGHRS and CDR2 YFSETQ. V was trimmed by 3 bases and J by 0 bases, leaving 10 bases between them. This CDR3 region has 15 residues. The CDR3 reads CASSWGVSSNQPQHF. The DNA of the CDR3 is TGCGCCAGCAGCTGGGGGGTGTCTAGCAATCAGCCCCAGCATTTT.

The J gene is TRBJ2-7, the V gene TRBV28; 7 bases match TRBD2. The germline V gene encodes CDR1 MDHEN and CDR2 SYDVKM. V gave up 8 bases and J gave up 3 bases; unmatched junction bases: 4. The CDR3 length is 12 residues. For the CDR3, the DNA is TGTGCCAGCCGGGGGGTCAGCTACGAGCAGTACTTC. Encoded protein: CASRGVSYEQYF.

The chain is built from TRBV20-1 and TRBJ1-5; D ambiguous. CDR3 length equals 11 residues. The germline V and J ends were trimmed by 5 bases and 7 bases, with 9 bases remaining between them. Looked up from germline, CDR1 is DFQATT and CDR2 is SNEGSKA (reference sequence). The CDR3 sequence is CSAPLGQPQHF. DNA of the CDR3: TGCAGTGCTCCACTAGGCCAGCCCCAGCATTTT.

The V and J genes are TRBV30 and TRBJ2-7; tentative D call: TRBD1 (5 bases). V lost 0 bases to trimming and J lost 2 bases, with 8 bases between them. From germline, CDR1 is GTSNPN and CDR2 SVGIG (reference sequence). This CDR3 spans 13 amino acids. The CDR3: CAWSVQAAYEQYF. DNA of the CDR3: TGTGCCTGGAGTGTACAGGCCGCCTACGAGCAGTACTTC.

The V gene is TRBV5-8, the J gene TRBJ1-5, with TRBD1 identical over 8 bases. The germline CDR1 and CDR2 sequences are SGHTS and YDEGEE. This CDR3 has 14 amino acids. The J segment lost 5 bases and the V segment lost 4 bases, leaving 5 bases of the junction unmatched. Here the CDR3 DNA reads TGTGCCAGCAGCGTGGACAGGGATTATCAGCCCCAGCATTTT. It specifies CASSVDRDYQPQHF.

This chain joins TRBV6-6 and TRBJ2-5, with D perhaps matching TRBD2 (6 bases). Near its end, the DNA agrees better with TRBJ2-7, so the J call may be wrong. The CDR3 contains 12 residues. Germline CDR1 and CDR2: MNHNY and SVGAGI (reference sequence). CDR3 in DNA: TGTGCCACACTTGCGGGGCCCTACGAGCAGTACTTC. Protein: CATLAGPYEQYF.

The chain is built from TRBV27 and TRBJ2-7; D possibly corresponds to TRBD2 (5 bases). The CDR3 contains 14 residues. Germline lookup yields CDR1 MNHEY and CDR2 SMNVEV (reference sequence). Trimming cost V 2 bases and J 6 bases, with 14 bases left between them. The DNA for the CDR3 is TGTGCCAGCAGTTTACCTGGGGATGGAGGCGAGCAGTACTTC. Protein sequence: CASSLPGDGGEQYF.

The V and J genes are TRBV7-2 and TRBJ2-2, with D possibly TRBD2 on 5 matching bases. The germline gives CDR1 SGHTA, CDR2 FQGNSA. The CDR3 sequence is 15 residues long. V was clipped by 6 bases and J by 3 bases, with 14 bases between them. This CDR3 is CASSTTPRDTGELFF. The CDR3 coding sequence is TGTGCCAGCAGTACGACCCCGAGGGACACCGGGGAGCTGTTTTTT. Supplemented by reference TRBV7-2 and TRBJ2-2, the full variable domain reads GAGVSQSPSNKVTEKGKDVELRCDPISGHTALYWYRQSLGQGLEFLIYFQGNSAPDKSGLPSDRFSAERTGGSVSTLTIQRTQQEDSAVYLCASSTTPRDTGELFFGEGSRLTVL.

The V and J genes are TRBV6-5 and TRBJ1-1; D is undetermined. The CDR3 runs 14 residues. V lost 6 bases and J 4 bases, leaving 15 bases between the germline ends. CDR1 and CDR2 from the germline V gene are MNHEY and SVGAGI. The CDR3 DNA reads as TGTGCCAGCAGAGGCCGGGAACGGAGCACTGAAGCTTTCTTT. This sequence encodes CASRGRERSTEAFF.

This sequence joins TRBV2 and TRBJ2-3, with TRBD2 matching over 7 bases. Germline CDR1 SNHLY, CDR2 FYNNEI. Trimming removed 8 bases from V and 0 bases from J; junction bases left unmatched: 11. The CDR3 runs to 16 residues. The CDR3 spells CASGSGTRPSTDTQYF. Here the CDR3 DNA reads TGTGCCAGCGGAAGCGGGACCCGTCCTAGCACAGATACGCAGTATTTT.

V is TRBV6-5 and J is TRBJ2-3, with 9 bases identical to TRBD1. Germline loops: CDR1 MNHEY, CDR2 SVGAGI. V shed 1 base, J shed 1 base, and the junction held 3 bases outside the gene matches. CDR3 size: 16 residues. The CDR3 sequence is CASSYYRDRGTDTQYF. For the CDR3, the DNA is TGTGCCAGCAGTTACTACCGGGACAGGGGCACAGATACGCAGTATTTT.

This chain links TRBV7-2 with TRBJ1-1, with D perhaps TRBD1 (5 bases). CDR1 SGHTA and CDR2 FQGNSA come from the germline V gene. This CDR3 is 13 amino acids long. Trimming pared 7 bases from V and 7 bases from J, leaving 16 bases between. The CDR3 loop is CASIPWGGNEAFF. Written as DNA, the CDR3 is TGTGCCAGCATTCCGTGGGGCGGTAATGAAGCTTTCTTT.

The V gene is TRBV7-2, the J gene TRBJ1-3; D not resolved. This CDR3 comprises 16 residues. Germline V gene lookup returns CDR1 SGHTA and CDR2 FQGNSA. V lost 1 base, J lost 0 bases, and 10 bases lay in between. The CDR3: CASSLVAAGSGNTIYF. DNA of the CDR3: TGTGCCAGCAGCTTAGTTGCTGCGGGCTCTGGAAACACCATATATTTT.